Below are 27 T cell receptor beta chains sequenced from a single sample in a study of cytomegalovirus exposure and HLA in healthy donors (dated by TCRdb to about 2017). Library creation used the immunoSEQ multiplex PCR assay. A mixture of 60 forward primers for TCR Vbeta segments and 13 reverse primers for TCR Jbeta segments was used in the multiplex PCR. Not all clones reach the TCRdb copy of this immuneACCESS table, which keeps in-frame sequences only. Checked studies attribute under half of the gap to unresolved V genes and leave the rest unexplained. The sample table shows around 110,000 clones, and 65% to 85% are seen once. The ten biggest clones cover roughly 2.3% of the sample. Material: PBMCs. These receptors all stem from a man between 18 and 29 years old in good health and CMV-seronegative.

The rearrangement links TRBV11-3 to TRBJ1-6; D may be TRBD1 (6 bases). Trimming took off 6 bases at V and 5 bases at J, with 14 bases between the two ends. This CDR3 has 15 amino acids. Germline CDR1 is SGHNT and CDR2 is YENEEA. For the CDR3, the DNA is TGTGCCAGCAGGAACAACAGGGTGAATAATTCACCCCTCCACTTT. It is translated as CASRNNRVNNSPLHF.

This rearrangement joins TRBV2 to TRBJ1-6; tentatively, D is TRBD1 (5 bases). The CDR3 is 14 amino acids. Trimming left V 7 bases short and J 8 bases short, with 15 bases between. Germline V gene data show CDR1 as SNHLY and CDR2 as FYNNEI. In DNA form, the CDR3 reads TGTGCCAGCACCTCTTCGGCGGGGCATTCACCCCTCCACTTT. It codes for CASTSSAGHSPLHF. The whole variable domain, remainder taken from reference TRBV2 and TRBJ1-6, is EPEVTQTPSHQVTQMGQEVILRCVPISNHLYFYWYRQILGQKVEFLVSFYNNEISEKSEIFDDQFSVERPDGSNFTLKIRSTKLEDSAMYFCASTSSAGHSPLHFGNGTRLTVT.

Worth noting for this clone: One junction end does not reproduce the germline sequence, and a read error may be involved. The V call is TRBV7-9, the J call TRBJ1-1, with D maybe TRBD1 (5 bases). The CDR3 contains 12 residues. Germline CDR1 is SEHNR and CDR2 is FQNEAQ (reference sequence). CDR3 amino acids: CSSSLGHAEAFF. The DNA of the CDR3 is TGTTCCAGCAGCTTAGGACACGCTGAAGCTTTCTTT.

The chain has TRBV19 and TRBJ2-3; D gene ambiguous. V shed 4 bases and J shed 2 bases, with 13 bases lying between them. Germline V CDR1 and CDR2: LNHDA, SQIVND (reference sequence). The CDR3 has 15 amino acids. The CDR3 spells CASSKDPQATDTQYF. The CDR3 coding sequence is TGTGCCAGTAGTAAAGACCCCCAGGCCACAGATACGCAGTATTTT.

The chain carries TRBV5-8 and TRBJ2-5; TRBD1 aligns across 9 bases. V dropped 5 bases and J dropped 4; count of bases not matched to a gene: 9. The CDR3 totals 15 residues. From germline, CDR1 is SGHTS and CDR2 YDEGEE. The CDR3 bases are TGTGCCAGCAGGTTCGGGACAGGGTATACAGAGACCCAGTACTTC. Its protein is CASRFGTGYTETQYF.

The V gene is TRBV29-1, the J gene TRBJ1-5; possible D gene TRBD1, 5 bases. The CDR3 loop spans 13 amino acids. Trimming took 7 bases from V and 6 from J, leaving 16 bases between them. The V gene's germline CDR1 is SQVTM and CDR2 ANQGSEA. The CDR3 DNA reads TGCAGCGCCACCGGGGGGACGGGTCAGCCCCAGCATTTT. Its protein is CSATGGTGQPQHF.

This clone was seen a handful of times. CDR3 region: CASSLDRGGELFF. CDR3 coding DNA: TGTGCCAGCAGCTTGGATCGGGGAGGGGAGCTGTTTTTT. The J gene is TRBJ2-2, the V gene TRBV5-4; tentative D call: TRBD2 (5 bases). The CDR3 spans 13 residues. Germline CDR1 is SGHNT and CDR2 is YYREEE (reference sequence). V lost 0 bases and J lost 8, with 8 bases in between.

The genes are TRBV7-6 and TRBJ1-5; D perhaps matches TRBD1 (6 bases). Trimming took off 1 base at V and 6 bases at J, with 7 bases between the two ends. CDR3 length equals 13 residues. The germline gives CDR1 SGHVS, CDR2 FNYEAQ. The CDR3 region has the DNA TGTGCCAGCAGCTTAGGCAGGGGTCAGCCCCAGCATTTT. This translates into CASSLGRGQPQHF.

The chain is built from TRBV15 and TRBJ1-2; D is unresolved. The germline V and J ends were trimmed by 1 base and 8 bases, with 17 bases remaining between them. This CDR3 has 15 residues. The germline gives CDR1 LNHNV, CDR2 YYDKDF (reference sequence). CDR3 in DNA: TGTGCCACCAGCAGAGCTGGAGCCTACCTCGGGGGCTACACCTTC. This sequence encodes CATSRAGAYLGGYTF. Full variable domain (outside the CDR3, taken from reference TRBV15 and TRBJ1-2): DAMVIQNPRYQVTQFGKPVTLSCSQTLNHNVMYWYQQKSSQAPKLLFHYYDKDFNNEADTPDNFQSRRPNTSFCFLDIRSPGLGDTAMYLCATSRAGAYLGGYTFGSGTRLTVV.

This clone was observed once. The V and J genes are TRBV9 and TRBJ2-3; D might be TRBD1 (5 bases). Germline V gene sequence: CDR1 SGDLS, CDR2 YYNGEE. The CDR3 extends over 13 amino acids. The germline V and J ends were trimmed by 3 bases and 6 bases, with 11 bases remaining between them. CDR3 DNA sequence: TGTGCCAGCAGCGCCTCAGGGAAGGATACGCAGTATTTT. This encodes CASSASGKDTQYF.

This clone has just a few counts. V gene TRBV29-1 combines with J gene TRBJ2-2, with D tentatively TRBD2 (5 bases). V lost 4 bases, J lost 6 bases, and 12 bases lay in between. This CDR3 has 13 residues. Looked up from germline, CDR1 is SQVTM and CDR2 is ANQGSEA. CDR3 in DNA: TGCAGCGTTGGGCGGGTTGGGGCCGGGGAGCTGTTTTTT. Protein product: CSVGRVGAGELFF.

CDR3 coding DNA: TGTGCCAGCAGCGTAGGGGACAGAGGTGGCCATGGCTACACCTTC. Amino acid sequence: CASSVGDRGGHGYTF. This chain links TRBV9 with TRBJ1-2; 7 bases match TRBD1. CDR3 size: 15 residues. CDR1 and CDR2 from the germline V gene are SGDLS and YYNGEE. The V gene end was trimmed by 0 bases and the J gene end by 6 bases; junction bases not matched to a gene: 8.

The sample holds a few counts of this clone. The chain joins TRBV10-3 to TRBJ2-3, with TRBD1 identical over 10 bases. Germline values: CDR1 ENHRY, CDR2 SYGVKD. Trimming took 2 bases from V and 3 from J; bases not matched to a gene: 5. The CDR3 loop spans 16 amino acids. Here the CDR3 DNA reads TGTGCCATCAGTGAGCTTCCGGGACAGGGGACAGATACGCAGTATTTT. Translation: CAISELPGQGTDTQYF.

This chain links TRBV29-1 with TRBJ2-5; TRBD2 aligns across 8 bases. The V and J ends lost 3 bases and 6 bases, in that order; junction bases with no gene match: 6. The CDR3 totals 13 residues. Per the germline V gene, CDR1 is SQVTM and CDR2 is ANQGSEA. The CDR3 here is CSVEAGGPQTQYF. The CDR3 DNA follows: TGCAGCGTTGAGGCGGGGGGCCCCCAGACCCAGTACTTC.

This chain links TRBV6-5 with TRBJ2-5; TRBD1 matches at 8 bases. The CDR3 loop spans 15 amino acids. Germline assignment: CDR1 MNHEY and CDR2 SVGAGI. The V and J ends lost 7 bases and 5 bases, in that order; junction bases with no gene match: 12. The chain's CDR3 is CASTEDRAGMETQYF. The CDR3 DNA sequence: TGTGCCAGCACCGAGGACAGGGCCGGGATGGAGACCCAGTACTTC.

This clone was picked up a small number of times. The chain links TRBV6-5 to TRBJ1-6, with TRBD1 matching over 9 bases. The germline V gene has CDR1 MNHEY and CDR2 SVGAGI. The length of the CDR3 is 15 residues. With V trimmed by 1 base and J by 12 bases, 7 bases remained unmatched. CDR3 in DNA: TGTGCCAGCAGTTACTTCGGACAGGGGACGGGACCCCTCCACTTT. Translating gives CASSYFGQGTGPLHF.

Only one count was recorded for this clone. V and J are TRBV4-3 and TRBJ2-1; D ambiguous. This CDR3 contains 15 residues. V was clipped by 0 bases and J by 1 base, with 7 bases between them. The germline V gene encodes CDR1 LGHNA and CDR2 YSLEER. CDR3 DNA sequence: TGCGCCAGCAGCCAAGAGCGTGAATCCTACAATGAGCAGTTCTTC. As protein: CASSQERESYNEQFF.

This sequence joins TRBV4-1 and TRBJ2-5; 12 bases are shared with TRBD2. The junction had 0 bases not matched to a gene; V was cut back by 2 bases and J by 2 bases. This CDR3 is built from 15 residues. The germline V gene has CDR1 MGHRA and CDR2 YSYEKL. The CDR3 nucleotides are TGCGCCAGCAGCCAACTAGCGGGGGGGCAAGAGACCCAGTACTTC. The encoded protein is CASSQLAGGQETQYF.

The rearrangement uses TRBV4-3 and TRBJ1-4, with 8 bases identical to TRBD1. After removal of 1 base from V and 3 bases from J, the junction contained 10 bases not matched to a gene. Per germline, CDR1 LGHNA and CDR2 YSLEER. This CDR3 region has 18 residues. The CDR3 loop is CASSQGGQGVSANEKLFF. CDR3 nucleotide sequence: TGCGCCAGCAGCCAAGGCGGACAGGGTGTGTCGGCTAATGAAAAACTGTTTTTT.

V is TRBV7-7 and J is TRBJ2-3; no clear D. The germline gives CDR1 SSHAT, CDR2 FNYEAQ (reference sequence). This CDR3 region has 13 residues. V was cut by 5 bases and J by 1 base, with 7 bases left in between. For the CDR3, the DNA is TGTGCCAGCAGCCTTACGGGCACAGATACGCAGTATTTT. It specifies CASSLTGTDTQYF.

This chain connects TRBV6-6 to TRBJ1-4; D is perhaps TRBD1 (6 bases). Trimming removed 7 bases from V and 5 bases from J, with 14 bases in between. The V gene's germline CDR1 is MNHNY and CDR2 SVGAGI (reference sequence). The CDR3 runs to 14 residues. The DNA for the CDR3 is TGTGCCAGCAAATCCGGACAGACCAATGAAAAACTGTTTTTT. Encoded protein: CASKSGQTNEKLFF.

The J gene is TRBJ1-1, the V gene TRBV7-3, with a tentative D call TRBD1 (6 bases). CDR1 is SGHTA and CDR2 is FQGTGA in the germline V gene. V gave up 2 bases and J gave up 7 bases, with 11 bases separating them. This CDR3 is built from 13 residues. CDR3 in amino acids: CASSLDPGVEAFF. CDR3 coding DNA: TGTGCCAGCAGCTTAGACCCAGGGGTTGAAGCTTTCTTT. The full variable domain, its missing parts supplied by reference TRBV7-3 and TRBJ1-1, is GAGVSQTPSNKVTEKGKYVELRCDPISGHTALYWYRQSLGQGPEFLIYFQGTGAADDSGLPNDRFFAVRPEGSVSTLKIQRTERGDSAVYLCASSLDPGVEAFFGQGTRLTVV.

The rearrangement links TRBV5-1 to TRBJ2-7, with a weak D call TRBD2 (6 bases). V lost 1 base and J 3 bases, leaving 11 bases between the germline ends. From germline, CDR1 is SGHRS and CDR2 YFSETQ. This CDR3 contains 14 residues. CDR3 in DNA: TGCGCCAGCAGCTTGAGGGGAGGTAGCTACGAGCAGTACTTC. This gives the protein CASSLRGGSYEQYF.

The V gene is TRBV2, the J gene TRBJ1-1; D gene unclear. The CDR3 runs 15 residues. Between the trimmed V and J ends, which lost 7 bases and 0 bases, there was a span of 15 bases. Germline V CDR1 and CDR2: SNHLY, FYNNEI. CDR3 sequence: CASTREPIMNTEAFF. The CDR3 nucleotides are TGTGCCAGCACCCGAGAGCCGATTATGAACACTGAAGCTTTCTTT.

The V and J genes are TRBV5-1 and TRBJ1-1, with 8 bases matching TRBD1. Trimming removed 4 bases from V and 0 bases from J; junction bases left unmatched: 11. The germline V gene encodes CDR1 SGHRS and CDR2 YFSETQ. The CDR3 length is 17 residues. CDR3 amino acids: CASSAWTGYPMNTEAFF. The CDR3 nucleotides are TGCGCCAGCAGCGCCTGGACAGGGTACCCGATGAACACTGAAGCTTTCTTT.

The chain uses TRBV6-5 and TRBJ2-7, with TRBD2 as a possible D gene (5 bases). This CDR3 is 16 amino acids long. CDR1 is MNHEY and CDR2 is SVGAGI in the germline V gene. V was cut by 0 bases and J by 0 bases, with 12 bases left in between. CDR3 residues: CASSYSRFGISYEQYF. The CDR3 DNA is TGTGCCAGCAGTTACTCGAGATTCGGGATCTCCTACGAGCAGTACTTC.

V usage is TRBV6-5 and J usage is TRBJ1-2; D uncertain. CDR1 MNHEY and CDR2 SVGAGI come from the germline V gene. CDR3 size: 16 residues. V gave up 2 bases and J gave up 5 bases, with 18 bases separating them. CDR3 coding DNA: TGTGCCAGCAGTTACCGCTCATCAGCGGGAAGGTATGGCTACACCTTC. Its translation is CASSYRSSAGRYGYTF.